This entry lists 5 T cell receptor beta chains sequenced from one sample in a study of T-cell memory formation after mild COVID-19. TCRdb used MiXCR to reprocess the 5' RACE reads, holding one entry per CDR3 protein. The table records 350,000 to 450,000 distinct CDR3 sequences, around an eighth of them present only once. The sequenced material came from PBMCs or a T cell subset sorted from them (not recorded which). The receptors shown here come from a man aged 18-30 years who had mild COVID-19 (a few samples of this study predate the infection). Cell type and time point are not known.

This rearrangement joins TRBV5-1 to TRBJ1-1; D remains ambiguous. The CDR3 consists of 14 residues. Germline V lookup: CDR1 SGHRS, CDR2 YFSETQ. V was trimmed by 2 bases and J by 1 base, leaving 9 bases between them. The DNA for the CDR3 is TGCGCCAGCAGCTTTCTCTCGGAGAACACTGAAGCTTTCTTT. This gives the protein CASSFLSENTEAFF.

At least ten counts were recorded for this clonotype. The junction shows a germline mismatch at one end, possibly a read error. V usage is TRBV5-1 and J usage is TRBJ2-3; possibly TRBD2 for D (6 bases). In germline, CDR1 is SGHRS, CDR2 YFSETQ. The CDR3 is 15 residues long. This CDR3 is CASSLAGGSTDTQYF. The DNA for the CDR3 is TGTGCCAGCAGCTTAGCCGGGGGAAGCACAGATACGCAGTATTTT.

This clonotype has a handful of counts. V gene TRBV7-6 combines with J gene TRBJ2-1, with D perhaps matching TRBD1 (6 bases). This CDR3 is 14 amino acids long. CDR1 and CDR2 (germline): SGHVS, FNYEAQ. Trimming removed 1 base from V and 5 bases from J, with 9 bases in between. The CDR3: CASSLGDTNNEQFF. In DNA, the CDR3 is TGTGCCAGCAGCTTAGGGGACACGAACAATGAGCAGTTCTTC.

The chain is built from TRBV9 and TRBJ2-7; D is ambiguous. V lost 1 base and J 3 bases, leaving 11 bases between the germline ends. The germline gives CDR1 SGDLS, CDR2 YYNGEE. The length of the CDR3 is 14 residues. Here the CDR3 reads CASSVSGQGYEQYF. The CDR3, as DNA: TGTGCCAGCAGCGTATCAGGCCAAGGCTACGAGCAGTACTTC.

This clonotype was counted ten times or more. The chain has TRBV7-3 and TRBJ1-1, with D possibly matching TRBD1 (5 bases). Deletions cut 5 bases from V and 6 bases from J, with 16 bases between. The CDR3 is 14 amino acids. Germline CDR1 is SGHTA and CDR2 is FQGTGA. The chain's CDR3 is CASSALRGSAEAFF. The CDR3 DNA reads TGTGCCAGCAGCGCCCTGAGGGGTTCGGCTGAAGCTTTCTTT.